This TCR beta chain derives from a study of neurological immune-mediated disorders. The V gene's germline CDR1 is DFQATT and CDR2 SNEGSKA (reference sequence). Between the trimmed V and J ends, which lost 2 bases and 6 bases, there was a span of 13 bases. This CDR3 spans 13 amino acids. In this sample, this clonotype turned up many times. The team produced cDNA through 5'RACE using 10-nucleotide random UMIs. TCRdb independently ran MiXCR on the 5' RACE reads; one entry per CDR3 protein. The sample carries roughly 34,000 distinct CDR3 sequences, 4.6% recorded once. V and J are TRBV20-1 and TRBJ1-2; D gene uncertain. This TCR derives from a man younger than 35 in good health. Input material: PBMCs. CDR3 region: CSARLGKRHGYTF. The CDR3 DNA sequence: TGCAGTGCTAGACTTGGGAAAAGGCATGGCTACACCTTC.